This T cell receptor beta chain was sequenced during a study of T cell changes during pregnancy in multiple sclerosis. In germline, CDR1 is GTSNPN, CDR2 SVGIG (reference sequence). V lost 0 bases, J lost 7 bases, and 9 bases lay in between. The CDR3 consists of 12 residues. The assay was immunoSEQ multiplex PCR, and TCRdb's table has in-frame clones only and misses some. The data contain fewer than 110,000 clones, approximately 90% of them singletons. Source: peripheral blood, taken in the third trimester of pregnancy. This chain uses TRBV30 with TRBJ1-2; D uncertain. The TCR comes from a female donor in good health, enrolled as a control in a pregnancy study. The CDR3 here is CAWSVLGGGYTF. CDR3 bases: TGTGCCTGGAGTGTACTTGGTGGTGGCTACACCTTC. The full variable domain, its missing parts supplied by reference TRBV30 and TRBJ1-2, is SQTIHQWPATLVQPVGSPLSLECTVEGTSNPNLYWYRQAAGRGLQLLFYSVGIGQISSEVPQNLSASRPQDRQFILSSKKLLLSDSGFYLCAWSVLGGGYTFGSGTRLTVV.